These 10 T cell receptor beta chains originate from one sample sequenced in a study of blood T cell repertoires in COVID-19. Repertoires were generated with immunoSEQ multiplex PCR, while TCRdb's copy carries only in-frame clones and drops some. The sample lists almost 200,000 clones; about 90% were seen once. The sequencing input was PBMCs or T cells enriched from blood (not recorded which). These receptors originate from a woman between 18 and 29 years old who had recovered from COVID-19.

CDR3 amino acids: CASSLQGVNTEAFF. The CDR3 nucleotides read TGCGCCAGCAGCCTCCAGGGCGTGAACACTGAAGCTTTCTTT. The V and J genes are TRBV5-1 and TRBJ1-1; weak D call: TRBD1 (5 bases). Germline V CDR1 and CDR2: SGHRS, YFSETQ. The CDR3 totals 14 residues. Trimming took 4 bases from V and 0 from J, leaving 10 bases between them. Supplemented by reference TRBV5-1 and TRBJ1-1, the full variable domain reads KAGVTQTPRYLIKTRGQQVTLSCSPISGHRSVSWYQQTPGQGLQFLFEYFSETQRNKGNFPGRFSGRQFSNSRSEMNVSTLELGDSALYLCASSLQGVNTEAFFGQGTRLTVV.

This clone has a single count. This sequence joins TRBV19 and TRBJ1-5; D unresolved. Deletions cut 3 bases from V and 1 base from J, with 7 bases between. Per germline, CDR1 LNHDA and CDR2 SQIVND (reference sequence). The length of the CDR3 is 14 residues. CDR3: CASSIGNSNQPQHF. CDR3 DNA: TGTGCCAGTAGTATCGGGAACAGCAATCAGCCCCAGCATTTT.

The V call is TRBV4-1, the J call TRBJ1-5; TRBD1 aligns across 7 bases. Germline CDR1 and CDR2: MGHRA and YSYEKL. Trimming took 0 bases from V and 3 from J; bases not matched to a gene: 8. CDR3 length: 17 residues. The CDR3 region is CASSQEGQAPFNQPQHF. CDR3 DNA sequence: TGCGCCAGCAGCCAAGAAGGACAGGCTCCCTTCAATCAGCCCCAGCATTTT.

V is TRBV6-5 and J is TRBJ1-2; perhaps TRBD1 as D (6 bases). The V gene lost 6 bases and the J gene lost 4 bases, with 9 bases spanning the gap. The CDR3 spans 12 residues. Looked up from germline, CDR1 is MNHEY and CDR2 is SVGAGI. In DNA, the CDR3 is TGTGCCAGCAGCAGGGACACCTATGGCTACACCTTC. Translating gives CASSRDTYGYTF.

The chain combines TRBV30 with TRBJ1-1, with TRBD1 identical over 7 bases. CDR3 length equals 16 residues. Germline V gene lookup returns CDR1 GTSNPN and CDR2 SVGIG (reference sequence). V lost 2 bases, J lost 2 bases, and 11 bases stayed unmatched. The CDR3 nucleotides are TGTGCCTGGAGTCCCAACTCACGACAGGGTAACACTGAAGCTTTCTTT. Its protein is CAWSPNSRQGNTEAFF.

This chain joins TRBV11-2 and TRBJ1-2; no definite D call. Per germline, CDR1 SGHAT and CDR2 FQNNGV. With 2 bases removed from V and 5 bases from J, the gap between germline ends came to 6 bases. The CDR3 runs to 12 residues. Here the CDR3 reads CASSLNIYGYTF. The CDR3 coding sequence is TGTGCCAGCAGCTTAAACATTTATGGCTACACCTTC. The complete variable domain, with remaining parts taken from reference TRBV11-2 and TRBJ1-2, reads EAGVAQSPRYKIIEKRQSVAFWCNPISGHATLYWYQQILGQGPKLLIQFQNNGVVDDSQLPKDRFSAERLKGVDSTLKIQPAKLEDSAVYLCASSLNIYGYTFGSGTRLTVV.

The rearrangement joins TRBV11-2 to TRBJ2-7; D not certain. Trimming removed 0 bases from V and 5 bases from J, with 14 bases in between. The CDR3 extends over 15 amino acids. CDR1 SGHAT and CDR2 FQNNGV come from the germline V gene. The CDR3 DNA sequence: TGTGCCAGCAGCTTAGATTGGGCCCAGTCCCACGAGCAGTACTTC. It yields the protein CASSLDWAQSHEQYF.

The sample holds one count of this clone. The rearrangement uses TRBV12-3 or TRBV12-4 and TRBJ1-3; 7 positions agree with TRBD1. CDR3 length: 12 amino acids. After removal of 8 bases from V and 7 bases from J, the junction contained 5 bases not matched to a gene. In nucleotides, the CDR3 is TGTGCCAGCCGACAGGGCTGGAACACCATATATTTT. Its translation: CASRQGWNTIYF.

The CDR3 DNA follows: TGTGCCAGCAGCCCCGGTGGGGAGCTGTTTTTT. This translates into CASSPGGELFF. V gene TRBV12-3 or TRBV12-4 combines with J gene TRBJ2-2; no definite D call. Trimming took 6 bases from V and 8 from J, leaving 7 bases between them. The CDR3 covers 11 residues.

As DNA, the CDR3 is TGCGCCAGCAGCCAAATAAACAGGGGGCGGGTGACTGAAGCTTTCTTT. Translating gives CASSQINRGRVTEAFF. The chain combines TRBV4-1 with TRBJ1-1; TRBD1 aligns across 9 bases. The CDR3 is 16 residues long. Germline V gene lookup returns CDR1 MGHRA and CDR2 YSYEKL. J gave up 5 bases and V 2 bases, and 9 bases lay outside the gene matches.